Listed below are T cell receptor beta chains from one sample, sequenced in a study of cytotoxic CD8 clonotypes in ibrutinib-treated CLL. Assay used: immunoSEQ multiplex PCR; TCRdb lists only in-frame clones, some missing. In the table there are approximately 47,000 clones, approximately 65% of which are singletons. The sample here was PBMCs, taken after 24 months of ibrutinib treatment. The origin of the receptors is a human donor with chronic lymphocytic leukemia. Each CDR3 is given with its conserved first and last residue. D genes are given only for firm matches. Where a row states a size, it is once, few, many or the class of an expanded clone; other rows omit it.

J gene: TRBJ1-5
clone size: NA
V gene: TRBV5-4
D gene: NA
CDR3 DNA: TGTGCCAGCAGCTTGGGGCCGGCATACAATCAGCCCCAGCATTTT
CDR3 protein: CASSLGPAYNQPQHF

J gene: TRBJ2-7
clone size: NA
V gene: TRBV7-3
D gene: NA
CDR3 DNA: TGTGCCAGCAGCTTAATGGAGGCGAGCGAGCAGTACTTC
CDR3 protein: CASSLMEASEQYF

J gene: TRBJ2-7
clone size: NA
V gene: TRBV5-1
D gene: NA
CDR3 DNA: TGCGCCAGCAGCTTGGACAGGGACTACGAGCAGTACTTC
CDR3 protein: CASSLDRDYEQYF

J gene: TRBJ1-5
clone size: NA
V gene: TRBV23-1
D gene: NA
CDR3 DNA: TGCGCCAGCAGTCGGTGGTGCCCCCAGCATTTT
CDR3 protein: CASSRWCPQHF

J gene: TRBJ2-7
clone size: once
V gene: TRBV14
D gene: NA
CDR3 DNA: TGTGCCAGCAGCCCTTTCGTACAGGGTTCCCACGAGCAGTACTTC
CDR3 protein: CASSPFVQGSHEQYF

J gene: TRBJ2-1
clone size: NA
V gene: TRBV5-1
D gene: TRBD1
CDR3 DNA: TGCGCCAGCAGCTTTACTGGACAGGGAGCCTACAATGAGCAGTTCTTC
CDR3 protein: CASSFTGQGAYNEQFF

J gene: TRBJ1-5
clone size: few
V gene: TRBV5-1
D gene: NA
CDR3 DNA: TGCGCCAGCAGCCGGACCGGGTCGGTATGGCATTTT
CDR3 protein: CASSRTGSVWHF

J gene: TRBJ2-1
clone size: NA
V gene: TRBV30
D gene: NA
CDR3 DNA: TGTGCCTGGAGTCGGACCCGCACGAAATACAATGAGCAGTTCTTC
CDR3 protein: CAWSRTRTKYNEQFF

J gene: TRBJ2-1
clone size: once
V gene: TRBV7-9
D gene: TRBD2
CDR3 DNA: TGTGCCAGCAGCAGCCGGACTAGCGGGAGGGTGGAGCAGTTCTTC
CDR3 protein: CASSSRTSGRVEQFF

J gene: TRBJ2-7
clone size: NA
V gene: TRBV9
D gene: TRBD1
CDR3 DNA: TGTGCCAGCAGCGCACAGGGGTCGACCTACGAGCAGTACTTC
CDR3 protein: CASSAQGSTYEQYF

J gene: TRBJ1-5
clone size: NA
V gene: TRBV28
D gene: NA
CDR3 DNA: TGTGCCAGCAGAGATCGGTGGGAGAATCAGCCCCAGCATTTT
CDR3 protein: CASRDRWENQPQHF